One T cell receptor beta chain is described in this entry. The antigen remains unidentified. These data originate in a study of vaccination and CD4 T cells after COVID-19. As for the study in general: Post-COVID sampling occurred a median around 100 days after diagnosis (range 35 to 161).

The treatment here: approximately 10-day PBMC culture with coronavirus spike peptide pools or control peptides (ViraFEST assay). ViraFEST used peptide pools to expand antigen-specific T cells, then sequenced TCRs. The V gene lost 3 bases and the J gene lost 4 bases, with 7 bases spanning the gap. The germline V gene encodes CDR1 MNHNS and CDR2 SASEGT. The CDR3 runs to 12 residues. The Oncomine TCR Beta short-read assay was applied to DNA of cultured CD4+ T cells. Genomic DNA was isolated from cultured CD4+ T cells. TCRdb ran MiXCR on the PCR reads and lists one entry per CDR3 protein. The table includes over 10,000 distinct CDR3 sequences, 62% detected once.

Specimen: CD4+ T cells from blood, cultured in vitro. The chain uses TRBV6-1 and TRBJ2-7; no clear D gene. The clonotype originates from a human donor who had recovered from COVID-19. CDR3 sequence reads: CASSEGFYEQYF. CDR3 nucleotides: TGTGCCAGCAGTGAGGGTTTTTACGAGCAGTACTTC.